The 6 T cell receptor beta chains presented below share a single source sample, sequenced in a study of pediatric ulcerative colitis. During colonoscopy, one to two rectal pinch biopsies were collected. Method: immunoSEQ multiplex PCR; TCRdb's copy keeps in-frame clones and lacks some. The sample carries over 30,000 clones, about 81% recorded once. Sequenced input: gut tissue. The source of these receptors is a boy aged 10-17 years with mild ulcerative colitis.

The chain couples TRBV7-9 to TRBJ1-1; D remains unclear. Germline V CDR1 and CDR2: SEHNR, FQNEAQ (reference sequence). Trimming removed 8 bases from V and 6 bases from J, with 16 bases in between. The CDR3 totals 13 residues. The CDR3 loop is CASASSSVAEAFF. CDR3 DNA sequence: TGTGCCAGCGCCTCATCATCGGTAGCTGAAGCTTTCTTT. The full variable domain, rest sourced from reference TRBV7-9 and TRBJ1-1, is DTGVSQNPRHKITKRGQNVTFRCDPISEHNRLYWYRQTLGQGPEFLTYFQNEAQLEKSRLLSDRFSAERPKGSFSTLEIQRTEQGDSAMYLCASASSSVAEAFFGQGTRLTVV.

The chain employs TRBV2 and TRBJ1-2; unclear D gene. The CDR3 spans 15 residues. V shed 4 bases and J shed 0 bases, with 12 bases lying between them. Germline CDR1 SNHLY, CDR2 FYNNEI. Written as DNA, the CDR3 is TGTGCCAGCAGTGTGCCGGACTTCGCTAACTATGGCTACACCTTC. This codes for CASSVPDFANYGYTF.

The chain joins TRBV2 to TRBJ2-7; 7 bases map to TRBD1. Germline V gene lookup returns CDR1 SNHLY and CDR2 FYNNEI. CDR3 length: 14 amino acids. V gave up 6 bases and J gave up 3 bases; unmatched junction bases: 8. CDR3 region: CASREGQRYYEQYF. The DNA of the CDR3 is TGTGCCAGCAGAGAGGGACAGCGTTACTACGAGCAGTACTTC.

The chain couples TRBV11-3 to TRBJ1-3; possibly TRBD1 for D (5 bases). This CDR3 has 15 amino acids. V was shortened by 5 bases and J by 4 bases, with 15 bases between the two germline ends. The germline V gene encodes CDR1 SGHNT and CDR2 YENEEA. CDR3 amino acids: CASSPRDMRGNTIYF. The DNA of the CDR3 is TGTGCCAGCAGCCCCAGGGATATGAGAGGAAACACCATATATTTT.

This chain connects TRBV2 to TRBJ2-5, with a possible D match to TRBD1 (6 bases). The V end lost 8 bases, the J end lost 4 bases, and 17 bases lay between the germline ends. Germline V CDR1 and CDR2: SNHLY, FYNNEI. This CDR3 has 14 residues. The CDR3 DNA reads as TGTGCCAGCGGGGCAACAGGGATGAGAGAGACCCAGTACTTC. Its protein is CASGATGMRETQYF.

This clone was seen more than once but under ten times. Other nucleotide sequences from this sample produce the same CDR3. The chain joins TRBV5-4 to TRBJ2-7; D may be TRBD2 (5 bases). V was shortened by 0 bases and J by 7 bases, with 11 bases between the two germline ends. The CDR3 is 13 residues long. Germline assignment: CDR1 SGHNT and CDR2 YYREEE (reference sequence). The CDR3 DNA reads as TGTGCCAGCAGCTTGGAACCTGGGAGTGAGCAGTACTTC. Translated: CASSLEPGSEQYF.